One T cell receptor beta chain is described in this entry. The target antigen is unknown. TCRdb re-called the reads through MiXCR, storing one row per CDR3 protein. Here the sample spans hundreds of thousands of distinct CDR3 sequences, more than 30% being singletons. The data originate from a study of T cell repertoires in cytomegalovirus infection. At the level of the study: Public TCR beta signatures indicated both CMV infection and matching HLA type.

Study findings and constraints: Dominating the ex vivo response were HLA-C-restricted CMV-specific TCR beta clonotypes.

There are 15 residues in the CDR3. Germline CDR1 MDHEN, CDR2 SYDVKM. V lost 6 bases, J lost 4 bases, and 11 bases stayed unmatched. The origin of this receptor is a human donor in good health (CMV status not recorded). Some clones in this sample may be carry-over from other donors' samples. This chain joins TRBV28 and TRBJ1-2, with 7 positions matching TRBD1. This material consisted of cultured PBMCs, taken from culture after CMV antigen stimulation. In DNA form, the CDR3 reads TGTGCCAGCAGCCCGGACAGGAAGCTACTCTATGGCTACACCTTC. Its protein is CASSPDRKLLYGYTF.